This TCR beta chain was sequenced during a study of T cells in Graves' hyperthyroidism and ophthalmopathy. The source material, RNA transcripts, was used to amplify TCR beta CDR3 regions. When the TCR CDR3 underwent first-round RT-PCR, the HTBI primer set was used. A single record per CDR3 protein comes from TCRdb applying MiXCR to the multiplex PCR reads. The sample shows under 350,000 distinct CDR3 sequences, 25% to 30% of them seen only once. Broader study findings: Ophthalmopathy stood apart from stable hyperthyroidism in a 13 V-J model. Blood held most thyroid clonotypes expanded above 0.001 frequency.

Reasons for excluding patients were uncontrolled infection, other autoimmune disease, pregnancy or lactation. More than 8 ml fresh peripheral blood yielded the PBMCs. As for this clonotype: Its antigen is not known.

V shed 3 bases and J shed 2 bases, with 13 bases lying between them. This CDR3 has 15 residues. The V gene's germline CDR1 is SGHTA and CDR2 FQGNSA. The clonotype was recovered from a man in his forties with Graves' hyperthyroidism that later progressed to Graves' ophthalmopathy. The chain employs TRBV7-2 and TRBJ1-1, with D perhaps matching TRBD1 (6 bases). Material: blood. CDR3 bases: TGTGCCAGCAGCTTGGGGACACTGGTTAACACTGAAGCTTTCTTT. Protein: CASSLGTLVNTEAFF. Looking up the rest from reference TRBV7-2 and TRBJ1-1 gives the full variable domain: GAGVSQSPSNKVTEKGKDVELRCDPISGHTALYWYRQSLGQGLEFLIYFQGNSAPDKSGLPSDRFSAERTGGSVSTLTIQRTQQEDSAVYLCASSLGTLVNTEAFFGQGTRLTVV.